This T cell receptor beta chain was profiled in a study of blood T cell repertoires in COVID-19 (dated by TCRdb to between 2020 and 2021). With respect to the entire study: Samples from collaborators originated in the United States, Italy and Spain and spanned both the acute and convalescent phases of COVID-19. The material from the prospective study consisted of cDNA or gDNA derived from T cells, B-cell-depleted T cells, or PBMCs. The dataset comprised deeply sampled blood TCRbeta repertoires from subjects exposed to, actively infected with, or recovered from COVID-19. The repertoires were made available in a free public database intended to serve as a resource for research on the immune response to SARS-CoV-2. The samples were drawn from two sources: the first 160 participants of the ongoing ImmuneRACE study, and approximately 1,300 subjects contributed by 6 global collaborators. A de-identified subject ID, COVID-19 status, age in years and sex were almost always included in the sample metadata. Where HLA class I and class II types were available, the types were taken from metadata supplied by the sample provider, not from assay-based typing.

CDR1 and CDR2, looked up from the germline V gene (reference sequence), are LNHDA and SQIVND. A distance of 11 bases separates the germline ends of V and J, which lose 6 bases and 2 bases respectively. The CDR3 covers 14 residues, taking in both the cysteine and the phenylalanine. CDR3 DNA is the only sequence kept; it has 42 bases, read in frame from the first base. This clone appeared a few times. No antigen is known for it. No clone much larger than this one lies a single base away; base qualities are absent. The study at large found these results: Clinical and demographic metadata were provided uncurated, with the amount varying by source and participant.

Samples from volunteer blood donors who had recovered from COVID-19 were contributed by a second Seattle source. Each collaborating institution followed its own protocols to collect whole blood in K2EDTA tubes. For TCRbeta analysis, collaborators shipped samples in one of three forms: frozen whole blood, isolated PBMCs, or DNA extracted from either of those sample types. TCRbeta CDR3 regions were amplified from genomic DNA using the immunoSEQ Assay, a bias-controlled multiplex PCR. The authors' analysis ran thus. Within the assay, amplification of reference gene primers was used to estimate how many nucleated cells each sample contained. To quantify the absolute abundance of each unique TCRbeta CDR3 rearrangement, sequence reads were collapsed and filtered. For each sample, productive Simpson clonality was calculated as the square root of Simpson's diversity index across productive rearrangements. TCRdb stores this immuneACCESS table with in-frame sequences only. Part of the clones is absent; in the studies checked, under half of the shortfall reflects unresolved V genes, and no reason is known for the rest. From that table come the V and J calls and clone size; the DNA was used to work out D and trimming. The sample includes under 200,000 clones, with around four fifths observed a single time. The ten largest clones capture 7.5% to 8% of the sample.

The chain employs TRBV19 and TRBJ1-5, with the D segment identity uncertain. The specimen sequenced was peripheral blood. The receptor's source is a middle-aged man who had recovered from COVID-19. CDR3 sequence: CASRMIARNQPQHF. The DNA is TGTGCCAGTAGAATGATAGCTCGCAATCAGCCCCAGCATTTT.